Shown below are 27 T cell receptor beta chains from a single sample sequenced in a study of T-cell reconstitution after alpha-beta-depleted transplantation in children. Unique molecular identifiers were used in preparing the TCRbeta library. TCRdb processed the PCR reads anew with MiXCR; each CDR3 protein has one entry. This table holds hundreds of thousands of distinct CDR3 sequences, 10% to 13% found once. Here the sequenced sample was PBMCs, taken before TCRalphabeta/CD19-depleted stem cell transplant. The receptors originated from a child between 2 and 9 years old with inherited bone marrow failure, due to receive a stem cell transplant.

CDR3 coding DNA: TGCGCCAGCAGCCAAAACCTGGGACGGAGAGGAACTGAAGCTTTCTTT. Translating it yields CASSQNLGRRGTEAFF. The chain employs TRBV4-3 and TRBJ1-1; TRBD1 might be the D (5 bases). This CDR3 region has 16 residues. Per germline, CDR1 LGHNA and CDR2 YSLEER. The V gene lost 2 bases and the J gene lost 5 bases, with 18 bases spanning the gap.

The chain employs TRBV11-2 and TRBJ2-1; 11 bases fit TRBD2. V lost 2 bases to trimming and J lost 5 bases; unmatched junction nucleotides: 14. Germline V gene data show CDR1 as SGHAT and CDR2 as FQNNGV. CDR3 length: 19 amino acids. CDR3 region: CASSLQSSGRNYGDNEQFF. For the CDR3, the DNA is TGTGCCAGCAGCTTACAGTCTAGCGGGAGGAATTATGGCGACAATGAGCAGTTCTTC.

This clonotype was seen at least ten times. The chain uses TRBV28 and TRBJ2-7, with TRBD1 matching over 7 bases. Trimming took 7 bases from V and 0 from J; bases not matched to a gene: 6. In germline, CDR1 is MDHEN, CDR2 SYDVKM. CDR3 length equals 14 residues. The CDR3 is CASKPGQDSYEQYF. CDR3 sequence (DNA): TGTGCCAGCAAACCAGGACAGGACTCCTACGAGCAGTACTTC.

This clonotype was counted at least ten times. J is TRBJ2-5 and V is TRBV14; 11 nucleotides line up with TRBD2. Germline lookup yields CDR1 SGHDN and CDR2 FVKESK. This CDR3 has 16 residues. V was pared by 4 bases and J by 5 bases, with 9 bases of the junction left unmatched. The chain's CDR3 is CASSLDRLAGYETQYF. For the CDR3, the DNA is TGTGCCAGCAGCCTAGACAGACTAGCGGGATATGAGACCCAGTACTTC.

This clonotype was seen repeatedly, ten times or more. This sequence joins TRBV6-5 and TRBJ2-5; a possible D gene is TRBD1 (5 bases). Germline CDR1 and CDR2: MNHEY and SVGAGI. Trimming stripped 0 bases from V and 6 bases from J, with 5 bases between. The CDR3 sequence is 12 residues long. The DNA of the CDR3 is TGTGCCAGCAGTTACTCGGGGCAGACCCAGTACTTC. This sequence encodes CASSYSGQTQYF.

In this sample, this clonotype turned up many times. The chain employs TRBV12-3 or TRBV12-4 and TRBJ2-1; the match to TRBD2 covers 8 bases. V shed 4 bases and J 1 base; nucleotides not matched to a gene: 6. This CDR3 region has 16 residues. In nucleotides, the CDR3 is TGTGCCAGCAGTTACCCCCGCGGGGGGTCCTACAATGAGCAGTTCTTC. Encoded protein: CASSYPRGGSYNEQFF.

This clonotype was found a few times. The chain joins TRBV7-2 to TRBJ2-1; 9 bases agree with TRBD2. V was pared by 6 bases and J by 3 bases, with 6 bases of the junction left unmatched. This CDR3 comprises 15 residues. CDR1 is SGHTA and CDR2 is FQGNSA in the germline V gene. The CDR3 spells CASSTGTSSYNEQFF. DNA of the CDR3: TGTGCCAGCAGTACCGGGACTAGCAGCTACAATGAGCAGTTCTTC.

The V gene is TRBV6-2 or TRBV6-3, the J gene TRBJ1-5; the D gene is possibly TRBD1 (6 bases). CDR3 length: 12 amino acids. Trimming shortened V by 6 bases and J by 6 bases, and 9 bases separated the two germline ends. Germline CDR1 reads MNHEY; CDR2 reads SVGEGT. The CDR3 region has the DNA TGTGCCAGCAGCACAGGGATTCAGCCCCAGCATTTT. Translated: CASSTGIQPQHF.

The sample holds many counts of this clonotype. V is TRBV12-3 or TRBV12-4 and J is TRBJ2-7, with D perhaps matching TRBD1 or TRBD2 (5 bases each). The ends were cut back, 2 bases at V and 5 bases at J, with 19 bases in the middle. The CDR3 runs 16 residues. The CDR3 DNA reads as TGTGCCAGCAGTTTATACCTCTCAGGGAGCGACGACGAGCAGTACTTC. It yields the protein CASSLYLSGSDDEQYF.

Ten or more counts support this clonotype. The V and J genes are TRBV11-2 and TRBJ2-1, with 10 bases aligning to TRBD2. Trimming at V came to 5 bases and at J to 6 bases, leaving 13 bases not matched to a gene. Looked up from germline, CDR1 is SGHAT and CDR2 is FQNNGV. The CDR3 totals 17 residues. CDR3 in DNA: TGTGCCAGCAGCCTTGATCGAACCGGGACTAGCGTCAATGAGCAGTTCTTC. Residues: CASSLDRTGTSVNEQFF. The full variable domain, rest sourced from reference TRBV11-2 and TRBJ2-1, is EAGVAQSPRYKIIEKRQSVAFWCNPISGHATLYWYQQILGQGPKLLIQFQNNGVVDDSQLPKDRFSAERLKGVDSTLKIQPAKLEDSAVYLCASSLDRTGTSVNEQFFGPGTRLTVL.

Only one count was recorded for this clonotype. This clone may be a read error of a much larger clone one base away. The rearrangement links TRBV4-2 to TRBJ2-7; possibly TRBD1 or TRBD2 for D (7 bases each). This CDR3 comprises 16 residues. CDR1 is LGHNA, CDR2 YNFKEQ, per germline. CDR3 DNA: TGTGCCAGCAGCCAAGACCAGGGGGAGGGCTCGGACGACCAGTACTTC. Translating gives CASSQDQGEGSDDQYF.

This clonotype occurred many times. V and J are TRBV28 and TRBJ2-1, with 10 bases aligning to TRBD2. V lost 5 bases, J lost 1 base, and 5 bases stayed unmatched. The CDR3 is 16 amino acids. Germline V gene data show CDR1 as MDHEN and CDR2 as SYDVKM. The chain's CDR3 is CASSLTSGASYNEQFF. The CDR3 DNA reads TGTGCCAGCAGTCTCACTAGCGGGGCATCCTACAATGAGCAGTTCTTC.

This clonotype showed up many times. CDR3 nucleotides: TGCGCCAGCGCGGCGGACGTAACCTCTGGAAACACCATATATTTT. Translating it yields CASAADVTSGNTIYF. The gene calls are TRBV5-1 and TRBJ1-3; the D is unclear. Germline CDR1 reads SGHRS; CDR2 reads YFSETQ. There are 15 residues in the CDR3. The ends were cut back, 7 bases at V and 0 bases at J, with 14 bases in the middle.

This clonotype came up many times. CDR3: CASSLGVVTPLYYYEQYF. CDR3 coding DNA: TGCGCCAGCAGCTTGGGGGTCGTGACACCCCTCTATTACTACGAGCAGTACTTC. The rearrangement links TRBV5-1 to TRBJ2-7; D not resolved. The length of the CDR3 is 18 residues. Trimming cost V 0 bases and J 3 bases, with 22 bases left between them. Germline V lookup: CDR1 SGHRS, CDR2 YFSETQ.

In its sample, this clonotype was seen many times. The chain recombines TRBV20-1 with TRBJ2-3; TRBD2 is a possible D gene (6 bases). V was trimmed by 3 bases and J by 0 bases, leaving 16 bases between them. The CDR3 runs to 16 residues. From germline, CDR1 is DFQATT and CDR2 SNEGSKA (reference sequence). DNA of the CDR3: TGCAGTGCTAGTATGGTAAGGCGGGAAAGCACAGATACGCAGTATTTT. Encoded protein: CSASMVRRESTDTQYF.

This clonotype was picked up many times. J is TRBJ2-5 and V is TRBV7-8; D not certain. Trimming took 5 bases from V and 4 from J, leaving 5 bases between them. Germline CDR1 is SGHVS and CDR2 is FQNEAQ. This CDR3 comprises 11 residues. The CDR3 region is CASSRRETQYF. The CDR3 DNA reads as TGTGCCAGCAGCCGCCGAGAGACCCAGTACTTC.

This clonotype has a count of ten or more. V usage is TRBV6-1 and J usage is TRBJ2-1, with 12 bases fitting TRBD2. The V gene's germline CDR1 is MNHNS and CDR2 SASEGT. V was clipped by 5 bases and J by 9 bases; unmatched bases: 11. The CDR3 totals 16 residues. The CDR3 sequence: CASSPQGLAGGGEQFF. The DNA of the CDR3 is TGTGCCAGCAGTCCCCAAGGGCTAGCGGGAGGGGGTGAGCAGTTCTTC.

This clonotype was detected ten times or more. The chain uses TRBV25-1 and TRBJ2-7; D gene unclear. V gave up 3 bases and J gave up 0 bases, with 9 bases separating them. Germline CDR1 and CDR2: MGHDK and SYGVNS. CDR3 length equals 14 residues. The chain's CDR3 is CASSDLSDSYEQYF. Written as DNA, the CDR3 is TGTGCCAGCAGTGATCTGTCGGACTCCTACGAGCAGTACTTC.

This clonotype occurred many times. The V gene is TRBV7-2, the J gene TRBJ2-7, with 10 nucleotides matching TRBD2. This CDR3 is 14 amino acids long. Trimming took 3 bases from V and 3 from J; bases not matched to a gene: 2. Germline-derived CDR1 and CDR2 are SGHTA and FQGNSA. Here the CDR3 reads CASSLASGSYEQYF. DNA of the CDR3: TGTGCCAGCAGCTTGGCTAGCGGGAGCTACGAGCAGTACTTC.

This clonotype has ten or more counts. The rearrangement links TRBV19 to TRBJ1-5, with 7 bases that match TRBD1. The germline V gene encodes CDR1 LNHDA and CDR2 SQIVND (reference sequence). J lost 2 bases, V lost 6 bases, and 13 bases had no gene match. CDR3 size: 17 residues. CDR3 nucleotide sequence: TGTGCCAGTAGAGGAGAGACAGGGTGGGTTCGCAATCAGCCCCAGCATTTT. Translating gives CASRGETGWVRNQPQHF.

There are many counts of this clonotype. This sequence joins TRBV27 and TRBJ1-1; no clear D. Germline assignment: CDR1 MNHEY and CDR2 SMNVEV (reference sequence). Trimming cost V 7 bases and J 8 bases, with 17 bases left between them. CDR3 length equals 13 residues. This chain's CDR3 is CASTPGSATEAFF. CDR3 in DNA: TGTGCCAGCACCCCTGGGTCGGCGACGGAAGCTTTCTTT.

This clonotype was counted a few times. V usage is TRBV27 and J usage is TRBJ2-1; 10 bases line up with TRBD2. This CDR3 contains 15 residues. With V trimmed by 1 base and J by 10 bases, 7 bases remained unmatched. Germline V gene data show CDR1 as MNHEY and CDR2 as SMNVEV (reference sequence). The CDR3 DNA reads TGTGCCAGCAGTTTATATCTAGCGGGAGTATACGAGCAGTTCTTC. Residues: CASSLYLAGVYEQFF.

The table lists this clonotype with many counts. The chain uses TRBV20-1 and TRBJ2-3, with 11 bases matching TRBD2. In germline, CDR1 is DFQATT, CDR2 SNEGSKA (reference sequence). The CDR3 spans 18 residues. The junction had 17 bases not matched to a gene; V was cut back by 3 bases and J by 6 bases. The CDR3 reads CSASRTSSLAGVVDTQYF. DNA of the CDR3: TGCAGTGCTAGTCGAACCTCCTCACTAGCGGGAGTAGTTGATACGCAGTATTTT.

This clonotype was recorded at least ten times. This chain joins TRBV27 and TRBJ2-7, with D possibly TRBD2 on 6 matching bases. The germline V gene has CDR1 MNHEY and CDR2 SMNVEV (reference sequence). Trimming left V 8 bases short and J 6 bases short, with 17 bases between. The CDR3 runs to 13 residues. CDR3 region: CASRLGEGGEQYF. In DNA form, the CDR3 reads TGTGCCAGCCGACTAGGAGAGGGTGGCGAGCAGTACTTC.

This chain uses TRBV2 with TRBJ2-5; 8 bases align to TRBD1. Germline V CDR1 and CDR2: SNHLY, FYNNEI. The CDR3 extends over 13 amino acids. Trimming took 7 bases from V and 1 from J; bases not matched to a gene: 2. CDR3: CASTGTGQETQYF. The CDR3 nucleotides read TGTGCCAGCACCGGGACAGGCCAAGAGACCCAGTACTTC. Combining the CDR3 with reference TRBV2 and TRBJ2-5 gives the whole variable domain EPEVTQTPSHQVTQMGQEVILRCVPISNHLYFYWYRQILGQKVEFLVSFYNNEISEKSEIFDDQFSVERPDGSNFTLKIRSTKLEDSAMYFCASTGTGQETQYFGPGTRLLVL.

As regards this clonotype: A much larger clonotype is one base distant, so this may be a read error. This CDR3 reads CTSSLYSGRTDTQYF. The DNA of the CDR3 is TGTACCAGCAGCTTATATAGCGGCCGCACAGATACGCAGTATTTT. V gene TRBV7-2 combines with J gene TRBJ2-3; tentatively, D is TRBD2 (6 bases). Trimming pared 2 bases from V and 1 base from J, leaving 10 bases between. There are 15 residues in the CDR3. Germline V gene sequence: CDR1 SGHTA, CDR2 FQGNSA.

V usage is TRBV24-1 and J usage is TRBJ2-1; 10 bases fit TRBD2. This CDR3 is 16 amino acids long. Germline V lookup: CDR1 KGHDR, CDR2 SFDVKD. Germline trimming cut 4 bases from V and 6 bases from J; bases unmatched to any gene: 8. The CDR3 here is CATSDLAGDTGNEQFF. CDR3 bases: TGTGCCACCAGTGACCTAGCGGGGGATACAGGCAATGAGCAGTTCTTC.